What follows is one TCR beta chain and its context. This sample was taken from a study of blood T cell repertoires in COVID-19. Repertoires were generated with immunoSEQ multiplex PCR, while TCRdb's copy carries only in-frame clones and drops some. The sample has 300,000 or so clones, 80% to 90% seen once; the top ten hold 7.8%. The CDR3 is 17 amino acids. V was shortened by 5 bases and J by 4 bases, with 23 bases between the two germline ends. Per the germline V gene, CDR1 is SEHNR and CDR2 is FQNEAQ (reference sequence). This receptor was taken from a woman between 45 and 65 years old who had recovered from COVID-19. Sequenced sample: peripheral blood. The chain carries TRBV7-9 and TRBJ1-2, with a possible D match to TRBD1 (6 bases). CDR3 coding DNA: TGTGCCAGCAGCCACTCTGGGATAGGGGGTGTAAGCTATGGCTACACCTTC. It specifies CASSHSGIGGVSYGYTF.